The 16 T cell receptor beta chains in this list originate from one sample, sequenced in a study of identical twins. TCRdb ran MiXCR on the 5' RACE reads and lists one entry per CDR3 protein. This table holds around 530,000 distinct CDR3 sequences, approximately 14% found once. This same sample was also part of a study on yellow fever vaccine responses in identical twins.

Sequencing was performed on CD4+ T cells sorted from blood. These receptors originate from a woman aged 18-35 years in good health.

The gene calls are TRBV28 and TRBJ1-1, with D tentatively TRBD1 (5 bases). Germline V CDR1 and CDR2: MDHEN, SYDVKM. There are 13 residues in the CDR3. Between the trimmed V and J ends, which lost 5 bases and 7 bases, there was a span of 14 bases. CDR3 coding DNA: TGTGCCAGCAGTGGTTCCAGGGAATTTGAAGCTTTCTTT. Translating it yields CASSGSREFEAFF.

The chain is built from TRBV7-2 and TRBJ2-5; D not resolved. Germline CDR1 and CDR2: SGHTA and FQGNSA. Trimming stripped 4 bases from V and 2 bases from J, with 14 bases between. The CDR3 spans 15 residues. Here the CDR3 reads CASSSGRILQETQYF. CDR3 bases: TGTGCCAGCAGCTCAGGACGGATCCTTCAAGAGACCCAGTACTTC.

Points on this clonotype: A junction end diverges from the germline sequence, so it may reflect a read error. The V call is TRBV24-1, the J call TRBJ2-1, with 7 bases lining up with TRBD2. Germline assignment: CDR1 KGHDR and CDR2 SFDVKD. CDR3 size: 13 residues. The CDR3 DNA reads as TGTGCCACCAGTGATTCCATCCGGGAGGCTGTTTCCTTC. Protein: CATSDSIREAVSF.

This clonotype has just a few counts. CDR3 sequence (DNA): TGTGCCAGCAGTGGGAAGGTTCAAGAGACCCAGTACTTC. It codes for CASSGKVQETQYF. This chain joins TRBV2 and TRBJ2-5; D unresolved. V was shortened by 4 bases and J by 2 bases, with 8 bases between the two germline ends. Germline-derived CDR1 and CDR2 are SNHLY and FYNNEI. The CDR3 loop spans 13 amino acids.

This clonotype appeared many times. The chain employs TRBV20-1 and TRBJ2-3; no clear D gene. V lost 3 bases to trimming and J lost 0 bases, with 4 bases between them. The germline V gene has CDR1 DFQATT and CDR2 SNEGSKA (reference sequence). The CDR3 contains 12 residues. As DNA, the CDR3 is TGCAGTGCTAGTACTAGCACAGATACGCAGTATTTT. This sequence encodes CSASTSTDTQYF.

The chain uses TRBV28 and TRBJ2-2; D unclear. The CDR3 extends over 14 amino acids. V was cut by 3 bases and J by 5 bases, with 10 bases left in between. Looked up from germline, CDR1 is MDHEN and CDR2 is SYDVKM. The CDR3 reads CASSFFGLTGELFF. The CDR3 DNA reads as TGTGCCAGCAGTTTTTTCGGGCTGACCGGGGAGCTGTTTTTT.

The rearrangement links TRBV19 to TRBJ2-2; TRBD2 might be the D (7 bases). CDR3 size: 18 residues. Germline V gene sequence: CDR1 LNHDA, CDR2 SQIVND (reference sequence). V dropped 5 bases and J dropped 2 bases, with 21 bases sitting between them. The CDR3 region has the DNA TGTGCCAGTAGTCACAGGACAGCCGGGACTACTAACACCGGGGAGCTGTTTTTT. Protein: CASSHRTAGTTNTGELFF.

This clonotype turned up a few times. The chain employs TRBV21-1 and TRBJ1-4; the D segment call TRBD1 is taken from the table without a DNA check. TRBV21-1 is shown as a pseudogene. The CDR3 has 15 residues. The CDR3 region is CASNKEDRGDEKLFF. The CDR3 DNA sequence: TGTGCCAGCAACAAGGAAGACAGGGGAGATGAAAAACTGTTTTTT.

This clonotype was observed a few times. The V gene is TRBV5-1, the J gene TRBJ2-3, with D perhaps matching TRBD1 or TRBD2 (5 bases each). The CDR3 has 14 residues. Per germline, CDR1 SGHRS and CDR2 YFSETQ. V was trimmed by 2 bases and J by 5 bases, leaving 12 bases between them. The CDR3 region is CASSFGGDGDTQYF. The CDR3 DNA follows: TGCGCCAGCAGCTTTGGGGGAGACGGAGATACGCAGTATTTT. Combining the CDR3 with reference TRBV5-1 and TRBJ2-3 gives the whole variable domain KAGVTQTPRYLIKTRGQQVTLSCSPISGHRSVSWYQQTPGQGLQFLFEYFSETQRNKGNFPGRFSGRQFSNSRSEMNVSTLELGDSALYLCASSFGGDGDTQYFGPGTRLTVL.

This clonotype was picked up a small number of times. The chain has TRBV5-1 and TRBJ2-1; D might be TRBD2 (5 bases). The CDR3 contains 12 residues. Trimming removed 6 bases at V and 8 bases at J, with 12 bases between. The germline CDR1 and CDR2 sequences are SGHRS and YFSETQ. Here the CDR3 DNA reads TGCGCCAGCACCTCGAGGGCTGATGAGCAGTTCTTC. It specifies CASTSRADEQFF.

The sample holds a few counts of this clonotype. V is TRBV11-3 and J is TRBJ2-3, with a tentative D call TRBD2 (5 bases). V lost 5 bases, J lost 1 base, and 10 bases lay in between. The CDR3 has 14 amino acids. Germline CDR1 SGHNT, CDR2 YENEEA. Written as DNA, the CDR3 is TGTGCCAGCAGCACCCGGGAAGGCACAGATACGCAGTATTTT. Translating it yields CASSTREGTDTQYF.

This sequence joins TRBV12-3 or TRBV12-4 and TRBJ1-2; D remains ambiguous. The CDR3 length is 13 residues. V was clipped by 2 bases and J by 1 base, with 5 bases between them. CDR3 nucleotide sequence: TGTGCCAGCAGTTTAAGAAATAACTATGGCTACACCTTC. It is translated as CASSLRNNYGYTF.

This chain connects TRBV6-1 to TRBJ2-2; no reliable D call. The CDR3 has 17 residues. The germline V gene has CDR1 MNHNS and CDR2 SASEGT. The V end lost 6 bases, the J end lost 0 bases, and 17 bases lay between the germline ends. The chain's CDR3 is CASSAPATYANTGELFF. The CDR3 DNA sequence: TGTGCCAGCAGCGCACCAGCGACCTACGCGAACACCGGGGAGCTGTTTTTT.

The chain combines TRBV12-3 or TRBV12-4 with TRBJ2-1; D gene ambiguous. V shed 6 bases and J shed 4 bases, with 16 bases lying between them. There are 15 residues in the CDR3. DNA of the CDR3: TGTGCCAGCAGGCAGCCGACATGGGCTTACAATGAGCAGTTCTTC. This sequence encodes CASRQPTWAYNEQFF.

This clonotype was seen a handful of times. The rearrangement joins TRBV3-1 to TRBJ2-5; unclear D gene. Trimming stripped 0 bases from V and 2 bases from J, with 7 bases between. The CDR3 length is 14 residues. Germline V gene data show CDR1 as LGHDT and CDR2 as YNNKEL (reference sequence). CDR3: CASSQDRRQETQYF. The DNA of the CDR3 is TGTGCCAGCAGCCAAGACAGGAGACAAGAGACCCAGTACTTC.

This clonotype came up a few times. This sequence joins TRBV5-1 and TRBJ2-1; 8 bases are a match to TRBD2. V trimming: 6 bases; J trimming: 4 bases; junction bases outside the gene matches: 9. Germline lookup yields CDR1 SGHRS and CDR2 YFSETQ. CDR3 size: 15 residues. CDR3 coding DNA: TGCGCCAGCACTACGGTCCGGGAGGGGTACAATGAGCAGTTCTTC. Encoded protein: CASTTVREGYNEQFF.